The T cell receptor (beta chain) described here comes from a study of spatial heterogeneity in lung cancer. Overall study context: Beta-chain sequences were consistently detected more often than alpha-chain sequences. Study-wide results and caveats: Ubiquitous, expanded tumor-derived TCRs were more frequently observed in blood at resection than at follow-up.

As to this clonotype: Its target is not known. At one end the junction does not follow the germline gene, possibly because of a read error.

Carried by each TCR cDNA molecule was a unique molecular identifier. Each CDR3 protein gets one entry after TCRdb re-called the 5' RACE reads with MiXCR. The sample records more than 60,000 distinct CDR3 sequences, 8% being singletons. Regarding time point: sample taken at primary tumor resection. Material for sequencing was whole RNA from tumor, nontumor lung or frozen PBMC, left unsorted. The germline V gene encodes CDR1 LNHDA and CDR2 SQIVND (reference sequence). This CDR3 is built from 14 residues. The specimen comprised PBMCs, sampled at surgery. The TCR was taken from a male donor with early-stage non-small cell lung cancer. The chain has TRBV19 and TRBJ1-2; D unclear. The CDR3 DNA reads as TGTGCCAGTAGGGACCTAAAGGAACTCGATGGCTTCACCTTC. Translated, it gives CASRDLKELDGFTF.